A single sample gave rise to the 4 T cell receptor beta chains below, sequenced in a study of early T cells in non-severe SARS-CoV-2 infection. TCRdb reprocessed the 5' RACE reads with MiXCR, giving one entry per CDR3 protein. This repertoire shows about 64,000 distinct CDR3 sequences, about an eighth found once; its top ten account for 4% to 5%. The material sequenced was whole blood. These receptors all stem from an adult who was a healthcare worker with PCR-confirmed SARS-CoV-2 infection or an uninfected control (not recorded which).

V gene TRBV5-1 combines with J gene TRBJ2-7, with 9 bases aligning to TRBD1. Germline V CDR1 and CDR2: SGHRS, YFSETQ. The V segment lost 4 bases and the J segment 1 base; nucleotides outside the gene matches: 6. The CDR3 is 15 amino acids. The CDR3 spells CASSRHGTGSYEQYF. In DNA, the CDR3 is TGCGCCAGCAGCAGACACGGGACAGGGTCCTACGAGCAGTACTTC.

This chain joins TRBV5-1 and TRBJ2-5, with TRBD2 matching 9 bases. V trimming: 3 bases; J trimming: 3 bases; junction bases outside the gene matches: 6. Per germline, CDR1 SGHRS and CDR2 YFSETQ. The CDR3 sequence is 15 residues long. The CDR3 protein is CASSSTRGGEETQYF. The CDR3 region has the DNA TGCGCCAGCAGCTCCACTCGCGGGGGGGAAGAGACCCAGTACTTC. The variable domain in full, with the rest retrieved from reference TRBV5-1 and TRBJ2-5, is KAGVTQTPRYLIKTRGQQVTLSCSPISGHRSVSWYQQTPGQGLQFLFEYFSETQRNKGNFPGRFSGRQFSNSRSEMNVSTLELGDSALYLCASSSTRGGEETQYFGPGTRLLVL.

This clonotype was found a few times. J is TRBJ2-7 and V is TRBV29-1; 9 bases line up with TRBD1. There are 14 residues in the CDR3. V gave up 7 bases and J gave up 5 bases; unmatched junction bases: 12. Germline CDR1 is SQVTM and CDR2 is ANQGSEA. The CDR3 DNA reads as TGCAGCGCTGGATTTCGGACAGGGGAGGACGAGCAGTACTTC. Translating it yields CSAGFRTGEDEQYF.

This clonotype was found a few times. The rearrangement links TRBV19 to TRBJ2-4, with D possibly matching TRBD1 (5 bases). The V end was cut by 10 bases, the J end by 7 bases, with 17 bases between. The CDR3 runs 13 residues. The V gene's germline CDR1 is LNHDA and CDR2 SQIVND (reference sequence). The CDR3 spells CATLPRDRNIQYF. DNA of the CDR3: TGTGCCACCCTCCCCAGGGATAGGAACATTCAGTACTTC. The full variable domain, in which reference TRBV19 and TRBJ2-4 provide the parts outside the CDR3, is DGGITQSPKYLFRKEGQNVTLSCEQNLNHDAMYWYRQDPGQGLRLIYYSQIVNDFQKGDIAEGYSVSREKKESFPLTVTSAQKNPTAFYLCATLPRDRNIQYFGAGTRLSVL.